This T cell receptor beta chain was recovered during a study of blood T cell repertoires in COVID-19. Study as a whole: From the United States, Italy and Spain came samples of acute and convalescent COVID-19. PBMCs, B-cell-depleted T cells, or T cells were the source of the cDNA or gDNA that made up the material.

Authors' methods: Amplifying reference gene primers gave estimates of nucleated cell counts. Assay: immunoSEQ multiplex PCR; the TCRdb copy retains only in-frame clones and omits some. The V and J calls and clone size were taken over from that table, and D and trimming were inferred from the DNA. In the table there are over 200,000 clones, more than 65% of which are singletons. This clone has only one observation. Source material: peripheral blood. This TCR was sampled from a woman aged 80 or older with acute or convalescent COVID-19.

CDR3 region: CASSATGNYGYTF. The CDR3 DNA follows: TGCGCCAGCAGCGCTACAGGGAACTATGGCTACACCTTC. J is TRBJ1-2 and V is TRBV5-1; TRBD1 might be the D (6 bases). With 4 bases removed from V and 2 bases from J, the gap between germline ends came to 9 bases. Germline V gene sequence: CDR1 SGHRS, CDR2 YFSETQ. This CDR3 spans 13 amino acids.